This T cell receptor beta chain came from a study of STAT5B mutations in CD4+ large granular lymphocyte leukemia. Notes on the study in general: No patients shared main leukemic clonotypes, though less than 30% appeared at low frequency elsewhere. TRBV06-family usage was enriched in top patient clones (8/27) versus controls (2/35). Without putative leukemic clones, patient CD4-sorted repertoires remained more clonal than healthy CD4+ repertoires.

Trimming took 1 base from V and 5 from J; bases not matched to a gene: 7. The CDR3 is 16 residues long. Per the germline V gene, CDR1 is KGHSH and CDR2 is LQKENI. About this clone: No antigen is known for it.

The assay was run at survey level. Using immunoSEQ multiplex PCR, the repertoire was profiled, and TCRdb retains in-frame clones only, with some absent. The sample includes about 30,000 clones, roughly 77% seen only once; the top ten take 0.4% to 0.5%. Material for sequencing was CD4+ T cells from blood buffy coats. The rearrangement links TRBV18 to TRBJ2-3, with 9 bases fitting TRBD2. This sequence originates from a human donor in good health. The CDR3, as DNA: TGTGCCAGCTCACCACTAGCGGGGGAGCCGGGAGATACGCAGTATTTT. This codes for CASSPLAGEPGDTQYF.